This is a list of T cell receptor beta chains from one sample in a study of blood T cell repertoires in COVID-19. The repertoire was sequenced with immunoSEQ multiplex PCR; TCRdb's copy has only in-frame clones and lacks some. This table holds a few hundred thousand clones, 65% to 90% found once. Sequencing was done on a sample of peripheral blood. The receptors were gathered from a man aged 25-40 years with active or convalescent COVID-19. Both conserved end residues are part of each CDR3. The order of the fields is CDR3 DNA, CDR3 protein, clone size, J gene, D gene, V gene. D genes are given only for firm matches. Size values are once, few and many counts, or a class for expanded clones, and some rows have none.

cdr3_nt: TGTGCCAGTAGTATAGGGGACACCACTGGAAACACCATATATTTT; cdr3_aa: CASSIGDTTGNTIYF; clone_size: .; j_call: TRBJ1-3; d_call: .; v_call: TRBV19
cdr3_nt: TGTGCCACCCGTTCCCGATTCGGGGAGACCCAGTACTTC; cdr3_aa: CATRSRFGETQYF; clone_size: .; j_call: TRBJ2-5; d_call: .; v_call: TRBV24-1
cdr3_nt: TGTGCCAGAAGGGACACAGGGGGCCGTGACTATGGCTACACCTTC; cdr3_aa: CARRDTGGRDYGYTF; clone_size: .; j_call: TRBJ1-2; d_call: TRBD1; v_call: TRBV5-3
cdr3_nt: TGTGCCATCAGAACCCCAGGGACAGCCTCTGGAAACACCATATATTTT; cdr3_aa: CAIRTPGTASGNTIYF; clone_size: once; j_call: TRBJ1-3; d_call: TRBD1; v_call: TRBV10-3
cdr3_nt: TGTGCCAGCAGTGAGTGGGGGGGAGGAGAGACCCAGTACTTC; cdr3_aa: CASSEWGGGETQYF; clone_size: .; j_call: TRBJ2-5; d_call: TRBD2; v_call: TRBV2
cdr3_nt: TGCGCCAGCAGCAACGTTACGGGGGGGCCCCAGGAGACCCAGTACTTC; cdr3_aa: CASSNVTGGPQETQYF; clone_size: once; j_call: TRBJ2-5; d_call: TRBD2; v_call: TRBV5-1
cdr3_nt: TGTGCCAGCAGTCCCACTAGCGGGATAATTGGAGAGACCCAGTACTTC; cdr3_aa: CASSPTSGIIGETQYF; clone_size: .; j_call: TRBJ2-5; d_call: TRBD2; v_call: TRBV27
cdr3_nt: TGTGCCAGCAGCCAAGTTAACAGAGGGAATGAGCAGTTCTTC; cdr3_aa: CASSQVNRGNEQFF; clone_size: .; j_call: TRBJ2-1; d_call: .; v_call: TRBV14
cdr3_nt: TGCAGCGTGGGGCTCTCTGGAAGCTCGGGCAATGAGCAGTTCTTC; cdr3_aa: CSVGLSGSSGNEQFF; clone_size: .; j_call: TRBJ2-1; d_call: .; v_call: TRBV29-1
cdr3_nt: TGTGCCAGCAGTGAGGAGGGGAGTGTCACTGAAGCTTTCTTT; cdr3_aa: CASSEEGSVTEAFF; clone_size: few; j_call: TRBJ1-1; d_call: .; v_call: TRBV2